This T cell receptor beta chain was identified in a study of T and B cells in COVID-19 patients. TRB was amplified from about 250-500 ng of blood genomic DNA. Germline-derived CDR1 and CDR2 are SEHNR and FQNEAQ (reference sequence). V gave up 2 bases and J gave up 5 bases; unmatched junction bases: 2. The CDR3 runs 13 residues. Multiplex PCR with BIOMED2 TRB-A/B primer pools amplified TRB rearrangements. TCRdb fed the multiplex PCR reads into MiXCR, producing one record per CDR3 protein. Here the sample spans 3,800 or so distinct CDR3 sequences, around 20% being singletons. This clonotype was sampled from a human donor with active COVID-19. This chain joins TRBV7-9 and TRBJ1-1, with 7 nucleotides matching TRBD1. Source material: blood. DNA of the CDR3: TGTGCCAGCAGCTTACAGGGGGGAACTGAAGCTTTCTTT. Its protein is CASSLQGGTEAFF.